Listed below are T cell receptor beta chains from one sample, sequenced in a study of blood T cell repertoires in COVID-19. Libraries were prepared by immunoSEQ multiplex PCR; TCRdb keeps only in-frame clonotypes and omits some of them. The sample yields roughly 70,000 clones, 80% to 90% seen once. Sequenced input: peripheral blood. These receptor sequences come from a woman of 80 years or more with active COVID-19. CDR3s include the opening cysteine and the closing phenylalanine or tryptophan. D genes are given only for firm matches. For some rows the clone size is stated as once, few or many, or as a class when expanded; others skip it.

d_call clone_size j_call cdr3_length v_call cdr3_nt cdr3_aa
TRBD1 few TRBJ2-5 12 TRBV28 TGTGCCAGCAGGAGGACAGGGCGGCCCCAGTACTTC CASRRTGRPQYF
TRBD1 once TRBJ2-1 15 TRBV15 TGTGCCACCAGCCAGGACAGGAGCTCCTACAATGAGCAGTTCTTC CATSQDRSSYNEQFF
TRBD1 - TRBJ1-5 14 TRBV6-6 TGTGCCAGCAGTTACACAGGGGCTGGTCAGCCCCAGCATTTT CASSYTGAGQPQHF
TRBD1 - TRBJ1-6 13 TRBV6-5 TGTGCCAGCGACAGGGCCTTGGGCTCACCCCTCCACTTT CASDRALGSPLHF
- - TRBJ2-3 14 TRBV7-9 TGTGCCAGTTTCGGTCCCAGGGGCCCAGATACGCAGTATTTT CASFGPRGPDTQYF
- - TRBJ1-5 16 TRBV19 TGTGCCAGTAGTAATCCGGGTCCGTTGGGCAATCAGCCCCAGCATTTT CASSNPGPLGNQPQHF
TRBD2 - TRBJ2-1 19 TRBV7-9 TGTGCCAGCAGCCCGACTGGGACTAGCGGGACGTACGCCTACAATGAGCAGTTCTTC CASSPTGTSGTYAYNEQFF
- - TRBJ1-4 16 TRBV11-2 TGTGCCAGCAGCTTACACCCCGGGACTAGCACCGAAAAACTGTTTTTT CASSLHPGTSTEKLFF
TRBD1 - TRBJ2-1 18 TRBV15 TGTGCCACCAGCAGAGATCTGACAGGGGGCACCTCCTACAATGAGCAGTTCTTC CATSRDLTGGTSYNEQFF
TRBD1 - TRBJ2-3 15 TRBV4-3 TGCGCCAGCAGCCAAGTAGGGACAGGAGCAGATACGCAGTATTTT CASSQVGTGADTQYF
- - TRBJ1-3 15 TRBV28 TGTGCCAGCAGTTTGGGAGGTCTTACTTTAAACACCATATATTTT CASSLGGLTLNTIYF
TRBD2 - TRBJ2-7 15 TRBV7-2 TGTGCCAGCACCCCGTGGATAGCGGGGGACTACGAGCAGTACTTC CASTPWIAGDYEQYF
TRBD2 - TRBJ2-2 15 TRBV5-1 TGCGCCAGCAGCTTGGCTAGCGGGAGGTCCGGGGAGCTGTTTTTT CASSLASGRSGELFF
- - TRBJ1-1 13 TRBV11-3 TGTACCAGCAGCTTAAGGGGGAACACTGAAGCTTTCTTT CTSSLRGNTEAFF
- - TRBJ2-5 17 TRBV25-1 TGTGCCAGCAGTGACCCGCCGGGAGGGGGCTACCAAGAGACCCAGTACTTC CASSDPPGGGYQETQYF
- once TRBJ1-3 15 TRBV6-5 TGTGCCAGCAGTTACAGACAGAGCTCTGGAAACACCATATATTTT CASSYRQSSGNTIYF
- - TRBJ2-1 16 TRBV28 TGTGCCAGCAGGGGATCGGACTTGACCTCCTACAATGAGCAGTTCTTC CASRGSDLTSYNEQFF
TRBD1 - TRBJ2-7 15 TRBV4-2 TGTGCCAGCAGCAAAGGGACAGGCGACTCCTACGAGCAGTACTTC CASSKGTGDSYEQYF
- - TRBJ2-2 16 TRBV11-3 TGTGCCAGCAGCTTGTTTGGAGGCAGGAACACCGGGGAGCTGTTTTTT CASSLFGGRNTGELFF
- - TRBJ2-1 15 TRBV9 TGTGCCAGCAGCGCCCTTGCCAGGGGAAACAATGAGCAGTTCTTC CASSALARGNNEQFF